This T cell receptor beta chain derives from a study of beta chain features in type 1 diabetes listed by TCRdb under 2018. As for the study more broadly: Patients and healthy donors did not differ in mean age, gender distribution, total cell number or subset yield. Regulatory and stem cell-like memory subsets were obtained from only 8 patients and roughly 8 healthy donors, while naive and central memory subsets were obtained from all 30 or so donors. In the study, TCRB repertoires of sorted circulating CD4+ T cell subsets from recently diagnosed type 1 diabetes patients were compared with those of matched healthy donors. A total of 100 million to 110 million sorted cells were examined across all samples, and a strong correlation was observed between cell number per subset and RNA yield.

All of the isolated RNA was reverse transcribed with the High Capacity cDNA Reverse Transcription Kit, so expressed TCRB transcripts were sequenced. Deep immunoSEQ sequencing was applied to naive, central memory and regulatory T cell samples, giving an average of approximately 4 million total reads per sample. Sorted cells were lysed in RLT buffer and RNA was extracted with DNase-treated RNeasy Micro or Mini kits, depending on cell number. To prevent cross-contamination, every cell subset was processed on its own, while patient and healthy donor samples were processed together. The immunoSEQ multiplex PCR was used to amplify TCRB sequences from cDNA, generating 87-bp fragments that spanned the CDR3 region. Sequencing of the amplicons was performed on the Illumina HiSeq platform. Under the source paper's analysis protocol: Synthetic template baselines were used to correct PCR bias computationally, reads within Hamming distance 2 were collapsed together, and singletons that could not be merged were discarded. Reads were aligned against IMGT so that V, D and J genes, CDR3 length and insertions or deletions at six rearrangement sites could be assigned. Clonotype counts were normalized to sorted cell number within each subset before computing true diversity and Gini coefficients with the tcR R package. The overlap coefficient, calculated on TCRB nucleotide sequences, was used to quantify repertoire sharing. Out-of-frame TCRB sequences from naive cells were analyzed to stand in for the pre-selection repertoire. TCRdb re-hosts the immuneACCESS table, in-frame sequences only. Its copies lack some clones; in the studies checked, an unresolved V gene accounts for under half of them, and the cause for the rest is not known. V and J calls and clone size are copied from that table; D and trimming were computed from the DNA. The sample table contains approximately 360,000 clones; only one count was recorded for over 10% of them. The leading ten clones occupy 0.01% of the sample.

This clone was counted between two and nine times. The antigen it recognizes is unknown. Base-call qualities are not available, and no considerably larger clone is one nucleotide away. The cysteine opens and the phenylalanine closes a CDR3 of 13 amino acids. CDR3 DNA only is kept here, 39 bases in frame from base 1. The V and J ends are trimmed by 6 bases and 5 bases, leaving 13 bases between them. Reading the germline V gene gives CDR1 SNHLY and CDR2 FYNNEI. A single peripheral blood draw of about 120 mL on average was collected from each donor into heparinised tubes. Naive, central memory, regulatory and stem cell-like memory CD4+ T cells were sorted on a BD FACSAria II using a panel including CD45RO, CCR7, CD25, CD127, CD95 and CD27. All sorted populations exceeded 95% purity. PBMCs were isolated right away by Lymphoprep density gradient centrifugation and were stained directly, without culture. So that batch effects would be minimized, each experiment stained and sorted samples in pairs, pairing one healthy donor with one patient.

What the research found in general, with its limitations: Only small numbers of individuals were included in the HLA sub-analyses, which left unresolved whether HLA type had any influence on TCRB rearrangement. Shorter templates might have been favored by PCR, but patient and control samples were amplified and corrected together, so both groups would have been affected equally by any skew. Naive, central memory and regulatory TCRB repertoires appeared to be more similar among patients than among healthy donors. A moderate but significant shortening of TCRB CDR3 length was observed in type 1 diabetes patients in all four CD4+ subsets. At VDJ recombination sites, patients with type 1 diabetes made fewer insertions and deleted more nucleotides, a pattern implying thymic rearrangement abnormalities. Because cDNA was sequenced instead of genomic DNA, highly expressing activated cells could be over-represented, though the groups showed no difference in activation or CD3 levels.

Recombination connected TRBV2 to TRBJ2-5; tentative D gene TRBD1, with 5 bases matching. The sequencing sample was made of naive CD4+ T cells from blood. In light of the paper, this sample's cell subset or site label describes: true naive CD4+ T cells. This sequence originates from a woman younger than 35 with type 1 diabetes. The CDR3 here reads CASRLQDPETQYF. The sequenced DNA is TGTGCCAGCAGGCTACAGGATCCCGAGACCCAGTACTTC.